This is a list of T cell receptor beta chains from one sample in a study of radiation and T cells in renal cell carcinoma. The protocol was immunoSEQ multiplex PCR, while the TCRdb copy is restricted to in-frame clones and leaves out a portion. The sample records 120,000 to 150,000 clones, about 85% being singletons. The specimen comprised blood, sampled from a patient whose treatment included radiotherapy and nephrectomy. All receptors come from a woman aged 70-85 years with renal cell carcinoma. Both conserved end residues are part of each CDR3. D genes are given only for firm matches. Only part of the rows carry a size: once, few, many, or a class if the clone is expanded.

TRBD2	TRBJ2-2	TRBV28	.	CASSLSGGANTGELFF	TGTGCCAGCTCCCTTAGCGGGGGAGCGAACACCGGGGAGCTGTTTTTT
TRBD1	TRBJ1-1	TRBV11-2	.	CASSLGAQGANTEAFF	TGTGCCAGCAGCTTAGGAGCACAGGGGGCGAACACTGAAGCTTTCTTT
.	TRBJ2-1	TRBV1	.	CTSSQVRTTGSYNEQFF	TGCACCAGCAGCCAAGTGAGGACTACGGGGTCCTACAATGAGCAGTTCTTC
.	TRBJ1-3	TRBV13	once	CASSLESSGNTIYF	TGTGCCAGCAGCTTAGAATCCTCTGGAAACACCATATATTTT
TRBD1	TRBJ1-2	TRBV15	once	CATSRGGQGSGYTF	TGTGCCACCAGCAGAGGCGGACAGGGTTCTGGCTACACCTTC
TRBD2	TRBJ2-1	TRBV5-1	once	CASSFRTSGGGEQFF	TGCGCCAGCAGCTTCCGGACTAGCGGGGGTGGTGAGCAGTTCTTC
TRBD1	TRBJ1-1	TRBV7-8	.	CASSVDRVNTEAFF	TGTGCCAGCAGCGTGGACAGGGTGAACACTGAAGCTTTCTTT
TRBD2	TRBJ2-1	TRBV25-1	.	CASSKLAGGNNEQFF	TGTGCCAGCAGTAAACTAGCGGGGGGGAACAATGAGCAGTTCTTC
.	TRBJ2-1	TRBV30	.	CAWSVGQALYNEQFF	TGTGCCTGGAGTGTAGGGCAGGCCCTATACAATGAGCAGTTCTTC
.	TRBJ1-2	TRBV19	.	CASSIDGGAGYGYTF	TGTGCCAGTAGTATAGATGGGGGCGCGGGCTATGGCTACACCTTC
.	TRBJ2-1	TRBV30	.	CAWSQGQGIINEQFF	TGTGCCTGGAGTCAAGGTCAGGGGATCATCAATGAGCAGTTCTTC
TRBD2	TRBJ2-5	TRBV5-1	.	CASSSGGAGETQYF	TGCGCCAGCAGCAGCGGGGGGGCCGGGGAGACCCAGTACTTC
.	TRBJ2-6	TRBV15	.	CATSRELRQPPIGANVLTF	TGTGCCACCAGCAGAGAGCTCCGACAGCCCCCTATAGGGGCCAACGTCCTGACTTTC
.	TRBJ1-1	TRBV7-9	.	CASSPEAPGKNTEAFF	TGTGCCAGCTCCCCGGAGGCCCCGGGGAAGAACACTGAAGCTTTCTTT